The rows below give T cell receptor beta chains drawn from one sample of a study of blood T cell repertoires in COVID-19. The assay was immunoSEQ multiplex PCR, and TCRdb's table has in-frame clones only and misses some. The sample yields about 200,000 clones, roughly nine tenths seen once. Sample: PBMCs or T cells enriched from blood (not recorded which). These receptors came from a woman in her 30s with acute COVID-19. Each CDR3 is given with its conserved first and last residue. A D gene is named only where the DNA matches it firmly. A row's size may be missing; if present it is once, few, many or a size class.

V gene	D gene	clone size	J gene	CDR3 protein	CDR3 DNA
TRBV30	TRBD2	.	TRBJ2-1	CAWSGAGGWSEQFF	TGTGCCTGGAGCGGAGCGGGGGGGTGGAGTGAGCAGTTCTTC
TRBV10-2	TRBD2	.	TRBJ2-3	CASTSGGVIDTQYF	TGCGCCAGCACAAGCGGGGGGGTGATAGATACGCAGTATTTT
TRBV4-3	.	.	TRBJ1-1	CASSPREGSNTEAFF	TGCGCCAGCAGCCCAAGGGAAGGGAGTAACACTGAAGCTTTCTTT
TRBV28	TRBD1	.	TRBJ1-6	CASLQGTPSYNSPLHF	TGTGCCAGCTTACAGGGGACCCCCTCCTATAATTCACCCCTCCACTTT
TRBV7-3	.	.	TRBJ1-2	CASSLGPTALNYGYTF	TGTGCCAGCAGTCTAGGCCCGACAGCTTTAAACTATGGCTACACCTTC
TRBV7-9	TRBD1	.	TRBJ1-5	CASSLESDRGNQPQHF	TGTGCCAGCAGCTTAGAGTCTGACAGGGGCAATCAGCCCCAGCATTTT
TRBV10-2	TRBD1	.	TRBJ1-4	CASSNRGTNEKLFF	TGCGCCAGCAGTAACAGGGGAACTAATGAAAAACTGTTTTTT
TRBV28	.	.	TRBJ2-1	CASSAAAPSSYNEQFF	TGTGCCAGCAGTGCCGCTGCCCCGAGCTCCTACAATGAGCAGTTCTTC
TRBV6-2/TRBV6-3	.	.	TRBJ1-5	CASSYTNVQNQPQHF	TGTGCCAGCAGTTACACAAACGTCCAGAATCAGCCCCAGCATTTT
TRBV5-4	.	.	TRBJ1-1	CASSLGAGVDTEAFF	TGTGCCAGCAGCTTGGGTGCAGGGGTGGATACTGAAGCTTTCTTT
TRBV7-9	TRBD1	few	TRBJ2-1	CASSLFPSGGVNEQFF	TGTGCCAGCAGCTTATTCCCATCAGGGGGCGTAAATGAGCAGTTCTTC
TRBV10-3	.	.	TRBJ1-4	CAISRTEINEKLFF	TGTGCCATCAGCCGGACAGAAATTAATGAAAAACTGTTTTTT
TRBV6-5	TRBD1	.	TRBJ1-6	CASSRTGGAASPLHF	TGTGCCAGCAGCCGGACAGGGGGAGCGGCCTCACCCCTCCACTTT
TRBV9	.	once	TRBJ1-4	CASSVGAGPTNEKLFF	TGTGCCAGCAGCGTAGGGGCCGGCCCAACTAATGAAAAACTGTTTTTT
TRBV27	.	.	TRBJ2-5	CALSWQDRQGPLVETQYF	TGTGCCCTATCATGGCAGGATCGGCAGGGCCCTTTGGTAGAGACCCAGTACTTC
TRBV5-1	.	once	TRBJ2-3	CASSLARQFGDTQYF	TGCGCCAGCAGCTTGGCCCGACAGTTCGGAGATACGCAGTATTTT